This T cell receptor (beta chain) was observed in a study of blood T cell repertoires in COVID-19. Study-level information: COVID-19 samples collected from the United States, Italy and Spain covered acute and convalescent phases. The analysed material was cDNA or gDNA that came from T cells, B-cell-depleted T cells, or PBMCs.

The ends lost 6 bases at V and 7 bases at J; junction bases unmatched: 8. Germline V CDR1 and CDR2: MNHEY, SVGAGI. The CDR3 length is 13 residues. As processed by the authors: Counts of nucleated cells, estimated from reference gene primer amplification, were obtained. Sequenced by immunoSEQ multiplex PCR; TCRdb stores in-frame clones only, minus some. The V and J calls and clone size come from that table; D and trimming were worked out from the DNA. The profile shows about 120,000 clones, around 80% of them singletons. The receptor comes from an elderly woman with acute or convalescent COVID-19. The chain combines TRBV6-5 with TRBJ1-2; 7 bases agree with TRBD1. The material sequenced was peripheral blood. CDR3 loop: CASSLRGGSGYTF. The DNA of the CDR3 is TGTGCCAGCAGCCTGAGAGGGGGCAGTGGCTACACCTTC.